Following are 23 T cell receptor beta chains from one sample sequenced in a study of human T cells and chemical hapten exposure. Whole blood that had not been fractionated was the source of extracted total RNA. In TCRdb, the 5' RACE reads were re-called with MiXCR into one record per CDR3 protein. The sample lists approximately 140,000 distinct CDR3 sequences; roughly 4% were seen once. All receptors come from a female donor in good health.

This clonotype has at least ten counts. The chain links TRBV2 to TRBJ2-3; 10 nucleotides agree with TRBD1. The junction had 1 base not matched to a gene; V was cut back by 7 bases and J by 3 bases. The CDR3 sequence is 13 residues long. CDR1 SNHLY and CDR2 FYNNEI come from the germline V gene. The CDR3 loop is CASKDRGTDTQYF. CDR3 bases: TGTGCCAGCAAGGACAGGGGGACAGATACGCAGTATTTT.

The chain recombines TRBV6-2 or TRBV6-3 with TRBJ2-5, with D unclear. V was trimmed by 2 bases and J by 1 base, leaving 8 bases between them. CDR3 length: 14 amino acids. Germline lookup yields CDR1 MNHEY and CDR2 SVGEGT. The CDR3 sequence: CASSYTQRQETQYF. As DNA, the CDR3 is TGTGCCAGCAGTTACACGCAGCGCCAAGAGACCCAGTACTTC.

This clonotype was observed at least ten times. The chain links TRBV7-2 to TRBJ1-1; no clear D gene. The CDR3 has 11 amino acids. Trimming pared 1 base from V and 7 bases from J, leaving 4 bases between. From germline, CDR1 is SGHTA and CDR2 FQGNSA. The DNA of the CDR3 is TGTGCCAGCAGCTTAGTCAGTGAAGCTTTCTTT. It codes for CASSLVSEAFF.

This clonotype was counted ten times or more. V is TRBV5-1 and J is TRBJ2-3; D gene unclear. This CDR3 has 15 residues. Germline lookup yields CDR1 SGHRS and CDR2 YFSETQ. Trimming removed 2 bases from V and 2 bases from J, with 12 bases in between. CDR3 region: CASSLSRPDTDTQYF. DNA of the CDR3: TGCGCCAGCAGCTTATCCCGCCCGGACACAGATACGCAGTATTTT.

This clonotype was recorded a few times. The genes are TRBV7-2 and TRBJ1-2, with 10 positions matching TRBD1. Germline V gene data show CDR1 as SGHTA and CDR2 as FQGNSA. The CDR3 has 15 residues. V trimming: 5 bases; J trimming: 1 base; junction bases outside the gene matches: 4. CDR3 coding DNA: TGTGCCAGCAGCGTGGACAGGGGGGGTAACTATGGCTACACCTTC. Translation gives CASSVDRGGNYGYTF.

This clonotype came up many times. The gene calls are TRBV6-1 and TRBJ1-4, with D tentatively TRBD1 (6 bases). The germline V gene encodes CDR1 MNHNS and CDR2 SASEGT. The CDR3 totals 14 residues. The V end was cut by 5 bases, the J end by 5 bases, with 12 bases between. Here the CDR3 DNA reads TGTGCCAGCAGTTCGACAGGTTGGAATGAAAAACTGTTTTTT. Residues: CASSSTGWNEKLFF.

V and J are TRBV12-3 or TRBV12-4 and TRBJ1-6, with 7 bases fitting TRBD1. The CDR3 is made up of 16 amino acids. The J segment lost 2 bases and the V segment lost 6 bases, leaving 7 bases of the junction unmatched. The CDR3 here is CASSHQGGPYNSPLHF. The CDR3 region has the DNA TGTGCCAGCAGCCACCAGGGGGGACCCTATAATTCACCCCTCCACTTT.

This rearrangement joins TRBV27 to TRBJ2-1; 8 positions agree with TRBD2. V trimming: 4 bases; J trimming: 3 bases; junction bases outside the gene matches: 14. There are 18 residues in the CDR3. CDR1 is MNHEY, CDR2 SMNVEV, per germline (reference sequence). The CDR3 sequence is CASSSLAGGPTLYNEQFF. CDR3 bases: TGTGCCAGCAGTTCCCTGGCGGGGGGCCCCACACTCTACAATGAGCAGTTCTTC.

This clonotype has only a few counts. The chain has TRBV7-2 and TRBJ2-3, with 15 bases fitting TRBD2. The V gene end was trimmed by 4 bases and the J gene end by 4 bases; junction bases not matched to a gene: 6. Germline loops: CDR1 SGHTA, CDR2 FQGNSA. CDR3 length: 17 amino acids. Here the CDR3 reads CASSSGLAGGLADTQYF. As DNA, the CDR3 is TGTGCCAGCAGCTCTGGACTAGCGGGGGGGCTGGCAGATACGCAGTATTTT.

This clonotype was observed many times. The chain has TRBV5-1 and TRBJ2-3; 15 nucleotides line up with TRBD2. CDR1 is SGHRS, CDR2 YFSETQ, per germline. This CDR3 is 21 amino acids long. V lost 2 bases and J lost 6; bases outside the gene matches: 19. The CDR3 DNA is TGCGCCAGCAGCTTCATTCCGGAAACCGGGACTAGCGGGGGGCCGACCGATACGCAGTATTTT. Translation gives CASSFIPETGTSGGPTDTQYF.

This clonotype has at least ten counts. The rearrangement joins TRBV7-2 to TRBJ1-4; no reliable D call. Germline CDR1 is SGHTA and CDR2 is FQGNSA. This CDR3 spans 15 amino acids. V gave up 5 bases and J gave up 0 bases, with 10 bases separating them. The CDR3 nucleotides read TGTGCCAGCAGCCGGACGGTGGCAACTAATGAAAAACTGTTTTTT. The encoded protein is CASSRTVATNEKLFF. The entire variable domain, with the rest obtained from reference TRBV7-2 and TRBJ1-4, is as follows: GAGVSQSPSNKVTEKGKDVELRCDPISGHTALYWYRQSLGQGLEFLIYFQGNSAPDKSGLPSDRFSAERTGGSVSTLTIQRTQQEDSAVYLCASSRTVATNEKLFFGSGTQLSVL.

The gene calls are TRBV29-1 and TRBJ2-2, with D perhaps matching TRBD2 (6 bases). Germline CDR1 reads SQVTM; CDR2 reads ANQGSEA. Trimming took off 4 bases at V and 2 bases at J, with 8 bases between the two ends. The CDR3 has 13 amino acids. CDR3 in amino acids: CSVGRENTGELFF. In DNA, the CDR3 is TGCAGCGTTGGGCGGGAAAACACCGGGGAGCTGTTTTTT.

The gene calls are TRBV5-1 and TRBJ1-2; D gene unclear. The CDR3 consists of 14 residues. From germline, CDR1 is SGHRS and CDR2 YFSETQ. Trimming shortened V by 2 bases and J by 0 bases, and 8 bases separated the two germline ends. The CDR3 DNA sequence: TGCGCCAGCAGCTTTGCGGTATCTAACTATGGCTACACCTTC. Its protein product is CASSFAVSNYGYTF.

Turning to this clonotype: A single base separates this from a much larger clone, so it may be a read error. The chain couples TRBV20-1 to TRBJ2-3; D remains ambiguous. CDR1 and CDR2 (germline): DFQATT, SNEGSKA (reference sequence). Trimming took 3 bases from V and 0 from J, leaving 7 bases between them. The CDR3 loop spans 13 amino acids. CDR3 nucleotides: TGCAGTGCTAGGAGAAGTAGCACAGATACGCAGTATTTT. The encoded protein is CSARRSSTDTQYF.

This clonotype was detected ten times or more. The V gene is TRBV11-1, the J gene TRBJ2-1; a weak D match, TRBD1 (6 bases). The length of the CDR3 is 17 residues. Germline loops: CDR1 SGHAT, CDR2 FQDESV (reference sequence). CDR3 region: CATGHLGAGTLRREQFF. The CDR3 DNA sequence: TGTGCAACGGGTCACTTGGGGGCCGGGACACTAAGGCGGGAGCAGTTCTTC.

This clonotype has ten or more counts. The chain recombines TRBV5-4 with TRBJ2-7, with TRBD2 matching over 7 bases. The V gene end was trimmed by 4 bases and the J gene end by 3 bases; junction bases not matched to a gene: 1. Germline V lookup: CDR1 SGHNT, CDR2 YYREEE (reference sequence). The CDR3 has 12 amino acids. Written as DNA, the CDR3 is TGTGCCAGCAGCAGGGAGGGCTACGAGCAGTACTTC. Residues: CASSREGYEQYF.

This clonotype was counted ten times or more. V usage is TRBV9 and J usage is TRBJ2-3; D remains ambiguous. The V end lost 0 bases, the J end lost 0 bases, and 2 bases lay between the germline ends. Germline lookup yields CDR1 SGDLS and CDR2 YYNGEE. The CDR3 loop spans 13 amino acids. The CDR3 DNA reads as TGTGCCAGCAGCGTAGAGAGCACAGATACGCAGTATTTT. It specifies CASSVESTDTQYF.

This clonotype was detected ten times or more. The chain carries TRBV2 and TRBJ1-5; D is ambiguous. Trimming stripped 4 bases from V and 4 bases from J, with 8 bases between. Germline CDR1 and CDR2: SNHLY and FYNNEI. The length of the CDR3 is 13 residues. The CDR3 region is CASSVQPNQPQHF. The CDR3 DNA reads TGTGCCAGCAGTGTCCAGCCTAATCAGCCCCAGCATTTT.

This clonotype was seen repeatedly, ten times or more. The CDR3: CASSQDARPYNEQFF. The CDR3 bases are TGTGCCAGCAGCCAAGACGCCCGACCCTACAATGAGCAGTTCTTC. J is TRBJ2-1 and V is TRBV3-1; D not certain. Germline V gives CDR1 LGHDT, CDR2 YNNKEL (reference sequence). V was pared by 0 bases and J by 2 bases, with 8 bases between. The length of the CDR3 is 15 residues.

There are many counts of this clonotype. The chain links TRBV5-4 to TRBJ1-1; 9 bases are a match to TRBD1. Unmatched junction bases numbered 5, after V lost 0 bases and J lost 2 bases. Germline CDR1 is SGHNT and CDR2 is YYREEE (reference sequence). This CDR3 spans 16 amino acids. CDR3 DNA sequence: TGTGCCAGCAGCTTGGGGTGGACAGGGGAAAACACTGAAGCTTTCTTT. It encodes CASSLGWTGENTEAFF.

This clonotype was detected many times. The CDR3 loop reads CASSPGEAEAFF. The CDR3 DNA sequence: TGCGCCAGCAGCCCAGGGGAGGCTGAAGCTTTCTTT. This sequence joins TRBV5-1 and TRBJ1-1; TRBD1 is a possible D gene (6 bases). Per the germline V gene, CDR1 is SGHRS and CDR2 is YFSETQ. The CDR3 spans 12 residues. Trimming left V 4 bases short and J 6 bases short, with 10 bases between.

Only a few counts were recorded for this clonotype. The chain uses TRBV7-2 and TRBJ2-1; the D gene is possibly TRBD1 (6 bases). The V end lost 5 bases, the J end lost 3 bases, and 8 bases lay between the germline ends. Germline V gene sequence: CDR1 SGHTA, CDR2 FQGNSA. This CDR3 is built from 13 residues. CDR3 loop: CASSQGIYNEQFF. For the CDR3, the DNA is TGTGCCAGCAGCCAGGGGATCTACAATGAGCAGTTCTTC.

Ten or more counts support this clonotype. This rearrangement joins TRBV7-2 to TRBJ1-1; D uncertain. Trimming pared 4 bases from V and 1 base from J, leaving 4 bases between. The CDR3 loop spans 12 amino acids. Germline V gives CDR1 SGHTA, CDR2 FQGNSA. CDR3 sequence: CASSSRNTEAFF. CDR3 DNA: TGTGCCAGCAGCTCCCGGAACACTGAAGCTTTCTTT.